Listed below are T cell receptor beta chains from one sample, sequenced in a study of human T cells and chemical hapten exposure. TCRdb re-called the RACE reads with MiXCR, one entry per CDR3 protein. The repertoire consists of 150,000 to 200,000 distinct CDR3 sequences, with around 30% occurring once and the leading ten covering less than 3.5%. Sequencing was performed on whole blood, taken in connection with sensitization to the hapten diphenylcyclopropenone (DPC). The receptors were gathered from a woman in her thirties with alopecia areata. Some clones in this sample may be carry-over from other donors' samples. CDR3s include the opening cysteine and the closing phenylalanine or tryptophan. The order of the fields is D gene, clone size, J gene, V gene, CDR3 DNA, CDR3 protein. The D gene is left open where the match is weak. The listing skips clone size in some rows; elsewhere it reads once, few, many or a size class.

D: -; size: -; J: TRBJ1-1; V: TRBV18; DNA: TGTGCCAGCTCACCACCGGGTCTAAACACTGAAGCTTTCTTT; CDR3: CASSPPGLNTEAFF
D: -; size: many; J: TRBJ2-3; V: TRBV29-1; DNA: TGCAGCGTAAGGACCACCTCACTCACAGATACGCAGTATTTT; CDR3: CSVRTTSLTDTQYF
D: TRBD2; size: -; J: TRBJ2-2; V: TRBV10-3; DNA: TGTGCCACCCGAGCGGGGGAGAACACCGGGGAGCTGTTTTTT; CDR3: CATRAGENTGELFF
D: -; size: few; J: TRBJ1-1; V: TRBV21-1; DNA: TGTGCCAGCAGCCCTCCGGGACAGGGGGCCTTTGAAGCTTTCTTT; CDR3: CASSPPGQGAFEAFF
D: TRBD1; size: -; J: TRBJ2-7; V: TRBV28; DNA: TGTGCCAGCAGACTGGGACAGACCTACGAGCAGTACTTC; CDR3: CASRLGQTYEQYF
D: TRBD2; size: -; J: TRBJ2-1; V: TRBV3-1; DNA: TGTGCCAGCAGCCAGATAGCGGGAGGGAGGTGGAAGTTCTTC; CDR3: CASSQIAGGRWKFF
D: TRBD2; size: few; J: TRBJ2-5; V: TRBV12-3/TRBV12-4; DNA: TGTGCCAGCAGTGGCGGGAGGCAAGAGACCCAGTACTTC; CDR3: CASSGGRQETQYF
D: -; size: -; J: TRBJ2-1; V: TRBV21-1; DNA: TGTGCCAGCAGCGCGAGGGGGGGTCGGTTCTTC; CDR3: CASSARGGRFF
D: TRBD1; size: -; J: TRBJ2-7; V: TRBV5-1; DNA: TGCGCCAGCAGCTTGGAAACAGGGACAGACGACCCCTACGAGCAGTACTTC; CDR3: CASSLETGTDDPYEQYF
D: -; size: -; J: TRBJ2-1; V: TRBV3-1; DNA: TGTGCCAGCAGCCAAGATCGCAGTTACAATGAGCAGTTCTTC; CDR3: CASSQDRSYNEQFF
D: TRBD1; size: -; J: TRBJ2-6; V: TRBV20-1; DNA: TGCAGTGCGACAGGGCCTGGGGCCAACGTCCTGACTTTC; CDR3: CSATGPGANVLTF
D: -; size: many; J: TRBJ1-3; V: TRBV24-1; DNA: TGTGCCACCAGGACCCAGAAGGATATCGGAAACACCATATATTTT; CDR3: CATRTQKDIGNTIYF
D: TRBD2; size: few; J: TRBJ2-7; V: TRBV5-1; DNA: TGCGCCAGCAGCTGGGGACTAGCGGGAGCTCAGCGCTCCTACGAGCAGTACTTC; CDR3: CASSWGLAGAQRSYEQYF
D: -; size: few; J: TRBJ2-7; V: TRBV18; DNA: TGTGCCAGCTCAATAATGGGACTTCTTGAAGGGGAGCAGTACTTC; CDR3: CASSIMGLLEGEQYF
D: -; size: many; J: TRBJ2-3; V: TRBV10-1; DNA: TGCGCCACCAGCCGGGACGGGCGTACAGATACGCAGTATTTT; CDR3: CATSRDGRTDTQYF
D: -; size: -; J: TRBJ2-7; V: TRBV6-5; DNA: TGTGCCAGTCGGACGGGCCATTCCTACGAGCAGTACTTC; CDR3: CASRTGHSYEQYF
D: TRBD1; size: -; J: TRBJ1-1; V: TRBV18; DNA: TGTGCCAGCTCACCAATAACAGGGGGCGCTTATGAAGCTTTCTTT; CDR3: CASSPITGGAYEAFF
D: -; size: -; J: TRBJ2-2; V: TRBV3-1; DNA: TGTGCCAGCAGAATACAGGGTCTACCGAACACCGGGGAGCTGTTTTTT; CDR3: CASRIQGLPNTGELFF
D: -; size: -; J: TRBJ2-3; V: TRBV6-1; DNA: TGTGCCAGCAGTGAACGGCTCCCAGATACGCAGTATTTT; CDR3: CASSERLPDTQYF
D: -; size: few; J: TRBJ1-2; V: TRBV28; DNA: TGTGCCAGCAGTCGGGACCGGTGGAGCTACACCTTC; CDR3: CASSRDRWSYTF
D: -; size: -; J: TRBJ2-2; V: TRBV7-2; DNA: TGTGCCAGCAGCTTAACTCAGAGGGCAGGGGCCACCGGGGAGCTGTTTTTT; CDR3: CASSLTQRAGATGELFF
D: -; size: -; J: TRBJ1-2; V: TRBV28; DNA: TGTGCCAGCAGTTGGGGACCAGACAGGTTGGTCGGCTACACCTTC; CDR3: CASSWGPDRLVGYTF
D: -; size: -; J: TRBJ1-1; V: TRBV4-2; DNA: TGTGCCAGCAGCCGAGAGACTAGGGGGGAAGCTTTCTTT; CDR3: CASSRETRGEAFF
D: -; size: few; J: TRBJ2-2; V: TRBV7-9; DNA: TGTGCCAGCAGCTTAGAGGGCAGTCCTCCCGGGGAGCTGTTTTTT; CDR3: CASSLEGSPPGELFF
D: -; size: -; J: TRBJ1-2; V: TRBV4-3; DNA: TGCGCCAGCAGCCAAGATGAAGGAACGTATGGCTACACCTTC; CDR3: CASSQDEGTYGYTF
D: -; size: -; J: TRBJ2-1; V: TRBV4-3; DNA: TGCGCCAGCAGCCCCGAGGAGAGCTCCTACAATGAGCAGTTCTTC; CDR3: CASSPEESSYNEQFF
D: -; size: few; J: TRBJ1-6; V: TRBV20-1; DNA: TGCAGTGCTGAACCGGGACACCGGATTGCGGAACCCCTCCACTTT; CDR3: CSAEPGHRIAEPLHF
D: TRBD1; size: few; J: TRBJ1-2; V: TRBV2; DNA: TGTGCCAGCAGGGATGACCGACAGGGGTATGGCTACACCTTC; CDR3: CASRDDRQGYGYTF
D: -; size: few; J: TRBJ2-5; V: TRBV7-6; DNA: TGTGCCAGCAGCTTACTGGGGCTCCAAGAGACCCAGTACTTC; CDR3: CASSLLGLQETQYF
D: -; size: few; J: TRBJ2-1; V: TRBV18; DNA: TGTGCCAGCTCGCAATTCGGGGAGCCCTACAATGAGCAGTTCTTC; CDR3: CASSQFGEPYNEQFF
D: -; size: few; J: TRBJ2-4; V: TRBV20-1; DNA: TGCAGTGCTAGAGAGGTTGCCAAAAACATTCAGTACTTC; CDR3: CSAREVAKNIQYF
D: TRBD1; size: few; J: TRBJ2-7; V: TRBV12-3/TRBV12-4; DNA: TGTGCCAGCAAACCCGGGACAGACTACGAGCAGTACTTC; CDR3: CASKPGTDYEQYF
D: -; size: -; J: TRBJ1-4; V: TRBV18; DNA: TGTGCCAGCTCATTACCTAGGGGTCATGGTGAAAAACTGTTTTTT; CDR3: CASSLPRGHGEKLFF
D: -; size: -; J: TRBJ1-4; V: TRBV6-5; DNA: TGTGCCAGCAGTTACACAGGGATGGTTGAAAAACTGTTTTTT; CDR3: CASSYTGMVEKLFF
D: -; size: -; J: TRBJ2-2; V: TRBV7-9; DNA: TGTGCCAGCAGCTCCATACAAGCGAACACCGGGGAGCTGTTTTTT; CDR3: CASSSIQANTGELFF
D: TRBD2; size: few; J: TRBJ2-7; V: TRBV12-3/TRBV12-4; DNA: TGTGCCAGCAGTTTATTAAGCGGGAGCATAAACGAGCAGTACTTC; CDR3: CASSLLSGSINEQYF
D: -; size: few; J: TRBJ2-1; V: TRBV7-2; DNA: TGTGCCAGCAGCTCCCCTCAGGGTTCGCATGAGCAGTTCTTC; CDR3: CASSSPQGSHEQFF
D: -; size: -; J: TRBJ2-7; V: TRBV20-1; DNA: TGCAGTGCTAGGGGGACGGTTACCTACGAGCAGTACTTC; CDR3: CSARGTVTYEQYF
D: -; size: few; J: TRBJ2-5; V: TRBV7-8; DNA: TGTGCCAGCAGCCCGAGAGGGGGAGCGGAGACCCAGTACTTC; CDR3: CASSPRGGAETQYF
D: TRBD2; size: -; J: TRBJ2-1; V: TRBV4-1; DNA: TGCGCCAGCAGCCAAGGGGGTCTAGCGGGAAAGGGGCAGTTCTTC; CDR3: CASSQGGLAGKGQFF
D: -; size: -; J: TRBJ2-3; V: TRBV20-1; DNA: TGCAGTCACCAGGTCGGGGGAGATACGCAGTATTTT; CDR3: CSHQVGGDTQYF